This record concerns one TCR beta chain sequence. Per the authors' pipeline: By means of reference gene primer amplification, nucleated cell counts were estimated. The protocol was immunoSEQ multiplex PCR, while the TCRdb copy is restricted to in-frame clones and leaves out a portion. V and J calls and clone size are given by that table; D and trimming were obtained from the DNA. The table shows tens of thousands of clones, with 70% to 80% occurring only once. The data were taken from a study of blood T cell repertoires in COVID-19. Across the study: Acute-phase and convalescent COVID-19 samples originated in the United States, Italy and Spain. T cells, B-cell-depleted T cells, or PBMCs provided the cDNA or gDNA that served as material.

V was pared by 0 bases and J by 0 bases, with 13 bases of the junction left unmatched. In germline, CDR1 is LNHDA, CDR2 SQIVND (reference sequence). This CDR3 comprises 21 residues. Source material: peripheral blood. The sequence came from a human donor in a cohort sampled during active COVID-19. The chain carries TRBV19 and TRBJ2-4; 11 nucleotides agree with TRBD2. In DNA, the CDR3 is TGTGCCAGTAGTATAGAAATAGGGACTAGCGGACGAGTCTTAGCCAAAAACATTCAGTACTTC. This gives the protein CASSIEIGTSGRVLAKNIQYF.